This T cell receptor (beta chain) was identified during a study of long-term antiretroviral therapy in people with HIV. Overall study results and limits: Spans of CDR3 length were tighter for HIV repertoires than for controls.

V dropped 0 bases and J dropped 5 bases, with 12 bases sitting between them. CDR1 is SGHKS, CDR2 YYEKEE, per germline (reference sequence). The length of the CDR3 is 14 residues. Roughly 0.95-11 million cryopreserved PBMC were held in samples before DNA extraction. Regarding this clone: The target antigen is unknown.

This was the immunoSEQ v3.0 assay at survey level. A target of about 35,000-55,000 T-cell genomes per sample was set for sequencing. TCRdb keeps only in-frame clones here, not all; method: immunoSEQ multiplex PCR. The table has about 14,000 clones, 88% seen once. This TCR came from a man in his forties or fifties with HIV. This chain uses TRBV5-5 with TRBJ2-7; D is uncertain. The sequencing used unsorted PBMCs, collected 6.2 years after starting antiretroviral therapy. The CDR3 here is CASSLDGLYDEQYF. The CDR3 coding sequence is TGTGCCAGCAGCTTGGACGGCCTCTACGACGAGCAGTACTTC.